The entry below describes one T cell receptor delta chain. This may come from a read error, since a much larger clone is one base off. Other DNA sequences in this sample translate to the same CDR3. TCRdb reprocessed the reads through CATT. The data show some 4,000 delta-chain clones, over 3% seen once. The source of the sample is a study of gamma-delta chains in newborns, infants, children. The wider study: Microbial exposure reportedly drives polyclonal innate γδ T cell expansion after birth.

CDR1 and CDR2 from the germline V gene are GEAIGNYY and EKD. This CDR3 is built from 20 residues. Trimming at V came to 0 bases and at J to 0 bases, leaving 6 bases not matched to a gene. Sample: blood. The J gene is TRDJ3, the V gene TRDV2; TRDD3 aligns across 11 bases. The clonotype originates from a child who was a newborn, infant or young child, either healthy, febrile or measles-vaccinated (not recorded which). The CDR3, as DNA: TGTGCCTGTGACACCGGGTGGGGGATACGCAGCTCCTGGGACACCCGACAGATGTTTTTC. It encodes CACDTGWGIRSSWDTRQMFF.